This T cell receptor beta chain was captured by sequencing in a study of T cell changes during pregnancy in multiple sclerosis. The protocol was immunoSEQ multiplex PCR, while the TCRdb copy is restricted to in-frame clones and leaves out a portion. The sample contains around 44,000 clones, roughly 87% of which appear only once. CDR1 is SEHNR and CDR2 is FQNEAQ in the germline V gene (reference sequence). Trimming took off 6 bases at V and 6 bases at J, with 24 bases between the two ends. This CDR3 spans 18 amino acids. Material: CD8+ T cells from peripheral blood mononuclear cells, obtained in the first trimester of pregnancy. The receptor was isolated from a female donor with multiple sclerosis, enrolled in a pregnancy study. V gene TRBV7-9 combines with J gene TRBJ1-6, with a tentative D call TRBD1 (6 bases). The CDR3 nucleotides are TGTGCCAGCAGGCCGGAGACAGGAAATGACCAAATTAATTCACCCCTCCACTTT. This sequence encodes CASRPETGNDQINSPLHF.